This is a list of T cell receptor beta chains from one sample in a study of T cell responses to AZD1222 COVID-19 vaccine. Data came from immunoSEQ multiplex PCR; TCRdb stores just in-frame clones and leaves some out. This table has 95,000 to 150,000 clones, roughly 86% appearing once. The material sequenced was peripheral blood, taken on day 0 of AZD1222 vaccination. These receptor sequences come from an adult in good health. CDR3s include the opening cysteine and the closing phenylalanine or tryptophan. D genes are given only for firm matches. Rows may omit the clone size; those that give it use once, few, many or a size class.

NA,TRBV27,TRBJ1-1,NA,TGTGCCAGCAGTTTAGTTGGGGGGCCTGGCACTGAAGCTTTCTTT,CASSLVGGPGTEAFF
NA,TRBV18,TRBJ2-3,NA,TGTGCCAGCTCACCTTGGGACACGGAGGGCCCAGATACGCAGTATTTT,CASSPWDTEGPDTQYF
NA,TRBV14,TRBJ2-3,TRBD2,TGTGCCAGCAGCCAAGACGGCGGGGGGAGACACACAGATACGCAGTATTTT,CASSQDGGGRHTDTQYF
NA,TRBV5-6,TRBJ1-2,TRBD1,TGTGCCAGCAGCTTGGGTCCTGACGGAGGGGGCGGCCATGGCTACACCTTC,CASSLGPDGGGGHGYTF
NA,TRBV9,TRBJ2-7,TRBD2,TGTGCCAGCAGCGTAGGGACTAGCGGGGGCTACGAGCAGTACTTC,CASSVGTSGGYEQYF
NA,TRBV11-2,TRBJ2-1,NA,TGTGCCAGCAGCTTAGGGGCAGGGATTGGCAATGAGCAGTTCTTC,CASSLGAGIGNEQFF
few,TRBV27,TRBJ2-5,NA,TGTGCCAGCACTCCCATAGTCGTGGCGGAGCGGGAGACCCAGTACTTC,CASTPIVVAERETQYF
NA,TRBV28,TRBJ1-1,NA,TGTGCCAGCAGTTTTTTGGGGGGGGCGGACACTGAAGCTTTCTTT,CASSFLGGADTEAFF
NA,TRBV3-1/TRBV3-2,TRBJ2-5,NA,TGTGCCAGCAGCCCTCCTCTAGCGTACCAAGAGACCCAGTACTTC,CASSPPLAYQETQYF
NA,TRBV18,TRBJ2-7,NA,TGTGCCAGCTCACCGCTCGACAGCTCCTACGAGCAGTACTTC,CASSPLDSSYEQYF
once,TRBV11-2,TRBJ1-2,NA,TGTGCCAGCAGCTTAGATGTGGCAGGGGTTTATGGCTACACCTTC,CASSLDVAGVYGYTF
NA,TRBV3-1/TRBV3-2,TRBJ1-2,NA,TGTGCCAGCACCCCCCGCGGCGGACAGTTCGATGGCTACACCTTC,CASTPRGGQFDGYTF
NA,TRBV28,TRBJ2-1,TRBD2,TGTGCCAGCCGGCGGCGGGGGGCGTTCAATGAGCAGTTCTTC,CASRRRGAFNEQFF
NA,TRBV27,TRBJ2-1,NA,TGTGCCAGCTCGGGGGCGGGGGCTTCCTACAATGAGCAGTTCTTC,CASSGAGASYNEQFF
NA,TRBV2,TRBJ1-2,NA,TGTGCCAGCATTGAGGAGACCTACGGCTACACCTTC,CASIEETYGYTF
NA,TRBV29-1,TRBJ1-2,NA,TGCAGCGTTGAAAGGGGTTATGGCTACACCTTC,CSVERGYGYTF
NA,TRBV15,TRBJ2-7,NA,TGTGCCACCAGCTACGGGGATTGGTACGAGCAGTACTTC,CATSYGDWYEQYF